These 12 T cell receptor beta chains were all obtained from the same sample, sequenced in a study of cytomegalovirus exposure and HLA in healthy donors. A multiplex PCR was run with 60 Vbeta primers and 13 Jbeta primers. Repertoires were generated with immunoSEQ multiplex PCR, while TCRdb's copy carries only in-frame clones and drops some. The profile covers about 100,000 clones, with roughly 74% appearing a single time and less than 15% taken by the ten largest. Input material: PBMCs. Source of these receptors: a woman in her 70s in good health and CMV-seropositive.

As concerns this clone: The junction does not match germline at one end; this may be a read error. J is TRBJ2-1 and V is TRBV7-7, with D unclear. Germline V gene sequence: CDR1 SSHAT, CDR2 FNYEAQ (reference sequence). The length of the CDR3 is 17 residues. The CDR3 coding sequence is TGTGCTAGCAGCTTAGATACGGCGGAAAGCTCCTACAATGAGCAGTTCTTC. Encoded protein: CASSLDTAESSYNEQFF.

CDR3 coding DNA: TGTGCCAGCAACTTGGACAGGGGGCATTCACCCCTCCACTTT. Its translation: CASNLDRGHSPLHF. The chain links TRBV2 to TRBJ1-6, with 11 bases aligning to TRBD1. V trimming: 7 bases; J trimming: 8 bases; junction bases outside the gene matches: 4. The CDR3 sequence is 14 residues long. Per germline, CDR1 SNHLY and CDR2 FYNNEI.

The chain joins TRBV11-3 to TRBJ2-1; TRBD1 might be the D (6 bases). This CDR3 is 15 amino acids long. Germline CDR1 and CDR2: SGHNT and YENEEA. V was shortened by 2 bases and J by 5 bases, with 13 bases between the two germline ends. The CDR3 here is CASSLQGSRHNEQFF. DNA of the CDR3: TGTGCCAGCAGCTTACAGGGGAGCAGACACAATGAGCAGTTCTTC.

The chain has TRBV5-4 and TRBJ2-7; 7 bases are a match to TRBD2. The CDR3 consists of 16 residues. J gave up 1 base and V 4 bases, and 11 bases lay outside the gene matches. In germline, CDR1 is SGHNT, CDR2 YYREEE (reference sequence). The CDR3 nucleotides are TGTGCCAGCAGCCCCGGCGGGAGCCTCAAGTCCTACGAGCAGTACTTC. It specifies CASSPGGSLKSYEQYF.

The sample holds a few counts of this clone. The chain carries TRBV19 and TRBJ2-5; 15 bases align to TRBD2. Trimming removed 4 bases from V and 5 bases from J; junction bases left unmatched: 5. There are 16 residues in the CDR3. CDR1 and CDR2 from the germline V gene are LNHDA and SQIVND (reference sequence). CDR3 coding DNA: TGTGCCAGTAGTAGGACTAGCGGGGGGGCCGGGGAGACCCAGTACTTC. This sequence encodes CASSRTSGGAGETQYF.

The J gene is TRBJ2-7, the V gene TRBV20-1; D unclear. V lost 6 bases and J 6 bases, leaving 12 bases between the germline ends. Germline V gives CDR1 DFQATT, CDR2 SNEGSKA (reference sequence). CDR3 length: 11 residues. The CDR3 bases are TGCAGTGCGAGGTCGGCCTCCGAGCAGTACTTC. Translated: CSARSASEQYF.

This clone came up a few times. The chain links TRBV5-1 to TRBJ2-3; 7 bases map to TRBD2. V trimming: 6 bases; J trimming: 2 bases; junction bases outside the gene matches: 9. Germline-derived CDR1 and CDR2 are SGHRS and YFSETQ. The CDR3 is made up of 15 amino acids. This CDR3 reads CASMERGGTTDTQYF. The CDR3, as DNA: TGCGCCAGCATGGAGCGGGGAGGTACCACAGATACGCAGTATTTT.

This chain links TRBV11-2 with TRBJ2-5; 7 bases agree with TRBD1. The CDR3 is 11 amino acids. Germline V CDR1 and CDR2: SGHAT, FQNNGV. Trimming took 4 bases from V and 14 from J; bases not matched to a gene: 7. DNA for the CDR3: TGTGCCAGCAGCTCGGACAGGTGGAATTACTTC. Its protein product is CASSSDRWNYF.

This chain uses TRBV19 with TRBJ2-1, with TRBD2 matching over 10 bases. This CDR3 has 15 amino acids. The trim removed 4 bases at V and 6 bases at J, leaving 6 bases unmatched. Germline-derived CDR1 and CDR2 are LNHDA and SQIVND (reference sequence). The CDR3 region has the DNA TGTGCCAGTAGTAAGCTAGCGGGAGTCCTCAATGAGCAGTTCTTC. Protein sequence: CASSKLAGVLNEQFF.

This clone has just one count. Written as DNA, the CDR3 is TGTGCCAGCAGTTACTCGGGGGCAATGGGTGAAAAACTGTTTTTT. Protein: CASSYSGAMGEKLFF. V and J are TRBV6-5 and TRBJ1-4, with a weak D call TRBD1 (6 bases). There are 15 residues in the CDR3. In germline, CDR1 is MNHEY, CDR2 SVGAGI. The ends were cut back, 0 bases at V and 7 bases at J, with 12 bases in the middle.

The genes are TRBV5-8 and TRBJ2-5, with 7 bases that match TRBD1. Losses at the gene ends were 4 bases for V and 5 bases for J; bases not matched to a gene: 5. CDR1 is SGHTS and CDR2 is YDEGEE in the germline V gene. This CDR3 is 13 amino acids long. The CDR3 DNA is TGTGCCAGCAGCCAGGGGGTAGGGGAGACCCAGTACTTC. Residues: CASSQGVGETQYF.

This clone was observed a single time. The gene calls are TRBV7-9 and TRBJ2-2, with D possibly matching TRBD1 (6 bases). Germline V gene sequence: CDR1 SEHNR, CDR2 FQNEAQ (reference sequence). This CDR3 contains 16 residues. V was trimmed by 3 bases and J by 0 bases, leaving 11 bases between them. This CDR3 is CASSFRQAANTGELFF. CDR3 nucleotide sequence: TGTGCCAGCAGCTTTAGACAGGCCGCGAACACCGGGGAGCTGTTTTTT.